The rows below give T cell receptor beta chains drawn from one sample of a study of shared clonotypes between healthy human individuals. TCRdb's table, derived via immunoSEQ multiplex PCR, lists solely in-frame clones and lacks some. The profile covers some 2,100,000 clones, with about 93% appearing a single time and about 1.8% taken by the ten largest. Sequences were obtained from naive CD8+ T cells from PBMCs. The receptors were gathered from a man between 18 and 29 years old in good health. Some clones in this sample may be carry-over from other donors' samples. CDR3s include the opening cysteine and the closing phenylalanine or tryptophan. D genes are given only for firm matches. Not all rows give a size; the values are once, few, many and, for expanded clones, a class.

CDR3 length | clone size | J gene | D gene | V gene | CDR3 DNA | CDR3 protein
14 | once | TRBJ2-1 | NA | TRBV27 | TGTGCCAGCAGTTTGACGGGTTTCAGCAATGAGCAGTTCTTC | CASSLTGFSNEQFF
14 | few | TRBJ1-5 | NA | TRBV7-8 | TGTGCCAGCAGCTTAGGGGGCGCGAAACAGCCCCAGCATTTT | CASSLGGAKQPQHF
15 | NA | TRBJ2-7 | TRBD1 | TRBV7-9 | TGTGCCAGCAGCAACCCCCCAGGGGGCGAATACGAGCAGTACTTC | CASSNPPGGEYEQYF
15 | NA | TRBJ1-1 | NA | TRBV7-9 | TGTGCCAGCAGCTTATCGGCATACCCAGGGACTGAAGCTTTCTTT | CASSLSAYPGTEAFF
17 | once | TRBJ2-2 | TRBD2 | TRBV27 | TGTGCCAGCAGTTTTAAATCCGGGAGGGCCAACACCGGGGAGCTGTTTTTT | CASSFKSGRANTGELFF
13 | few | TRBJ1-1 | TRBD1 | TRBV5-1 | TGCGCCAGCACCTGGCAGGGGACAGGGGACGGTTTCTTT | CASTWQGTGDGFF
14 | NA | TRBJ1-1 | NA | TRBV5-4 | TGTGCCAGCAGCTTGGGTGGAGAGAACACTGAAGCTTTCTTT | CASSLGGENTEAFF
14 | NA | TRBJ1-1 | NA | TRBV5-8 | TGTGCCAGCAGCTTGAGGCGTAAGAACACTGAAGCTTTCTTT | CASSLRRKNTEAFF
13 | NA | TRBJ2-7 | TRBD2 | TRBV27 | TGTGCCAGCAGGGCCCTAGCGGCCTACGAGCAGTACTTC | CASRALAAYEQYF
15 | NA | TRBJ2-7 | TRBD1 | TRBV4-1 | TGCGCCAGCAGCCATTCGGACAGGGGGGCCTACGAGCAGTACTTC | CASSHSDRGAYEQYF
15 | NA | TRBJ2-2 | NA | TRBV4-1 | TGCGCCAGCAGCCTGCCCCCGCCCCACCGTGGGGAGCTGTTTTTT | CASSLPPPHRGELFF
14 | NA | TRBJ2-2 | TRBD1 | TRBV7-8 | TGTGCCAGCAGCTTTGAGACAGGGGCCGGGGAGCTGTTTTTT | CASSFETGAGELFF
13 | NA | TRBJ2-5 | NA | TRBV6-1 | TGTGCCAGCAGTGCCGGGTTACAAGAGACCCAGTACTTC | CASSAGLQETQYF
15 | once | TRBJ2-4 | NA | TRBV11-1 | TGTGCCAGCAGCTTAGGTTCCGTAGCCAAAAACATTCAGTACTTC | CASSLGSVAKNIQYF
13 | NA | TRBJ2-7 | NA | TRBV6-5 | TGTGCCAGCAGTCCAGGACTAAGCTACGAGCAGTACTTC | CASSPGLSYEQYF
15 | NA | TRBJ2-3 | TRBD2 | TRBV15 | TGTGCCACCGCGGAACTAGCGGGAGGGCAAGATACGCAGTATTTT | CATAELAGGQDTQYF
17 | once | TRBJ2-2 | TRBD2 | TRBV7-6 | TGTGCCAGCAGGCCAGAACTAGCGGGATCGAGGGGCGGGGAGCTGTTTTTT | CASRPELAGSRGGELFF
13 | NA | TRBJ2-7 | TRBD2 | TRBV29-1 | TGCAGCGTTCGAGGCGGGAGGGGGAACGAGCAGTACTTC | CSVRGGRGNEQYF
13 | NA | TRBJ2-7 | NA | TRBV11-2 | TGTGCCAGCAGCTTGGGGACCTCTTGGGAGCAGTACTTC | CASSLGTSWEQYF
12 | NA | TRBJ2-7 | NA | TRBV28 | TGTGCCAGCAGGGGGGGAAATTACGAGCAGTACTTC | CASRGGNYEQYF
12 | NA | TRBJ2-7 | NA | TRBV29-1 | TGCAGCGTCCGACCATCCCTTTACGAGCAGTACTTC | CSVRPSLYEQYF
14 | NA | TRBJ2-2 | TRBD1 | TRBV19 | TGTGCCAGTAAGGGGACAGGGGACACCGGGGAGCTGTTTTTT | CASKGTGDTGELFF
13 | NA | TRBJ2-7 | NA | TRBV14 | TGTGCCAGCAGCCAAGATTCCCTCTACGAGCAGTACTTC | CASSQDSLYEQYF
16 | NA | TRBJ2-5 | NA | TRBV27 | TGTGCCAGCAGTAAAAGAGGATCTAGCCCCCAAGAGACCCAGTACTTC | CASSKRGSSPQETQYF
13 | few | TRBJ1-2 | NA | TRBV4-1 | TGCGCCAGCAGCCAAGAGTATTGGGATGGCTACACCTTC | CASSQEYWDGYTF
13 | NA | TRBJ2-5 | NA | TRBV11-2 | TGTGCCAGCAGCTTTAGCGGCCGGGGGACCCAGTACTTC | CASSFSGRGTQYF
12 | NA | TRBJ2-7 | NA | TRBV5-6 | TGTGCCAGCAGCTTGGGGAGGTACGAGCAGTACTTC | CASSLGRYEQYF
13 | NA | TRBJ2-1 | NA | TRBV5-6 | TGTGCCAGCAGCTTGGGATCTCCCGCGGAGCAGTTCTTC | CASSLGSPAEQFF
12 | NA | TRBJ2-7 | NA | TRBV10-3 | TGTGCCATCAACACAGACACCTACGAGCAGTACTTC | CAINTDTYEQYF
15 | NA | TRBJ2-3 | NA | TRBV7-3 | TGTGCCAGCAGCTTAGGCGGCAGGGAAAGAGATACGCAGTATTTT | CASSLGGRERDTQYF
14 | NA | TRBJ1-2 | NA | TRBV27 | TGTGCCAGCAGTGCCTTAGATAACCGGTATGGCTACACCTTC | CASSALDNRYGYTF
13 | NA | TRBJ1-1 | NA | TRBV28 | TGTGCCAGCAGTCCCGGTCGGCTCACTGAAGCTTTCTTT | CASSPGRLTEAFF
13 | NA | TRBJ2-7 | NA | TRBV2 | TGTGCCAGCAGTGAAGGTCAGTCCTACGAGCAGTACTTC | CASSEGQSYEQYF
15 | NA | TRBJ1-5 | NA | TRBV6-5 | TGTGCCAGCAGTTCCCGAGAGGGGGGCAATCAGCCCCAGCATTTT | CASSSREGGNQPQHF
14 | NA | TRBJ2-5 | NA | TRBV5-6 | TGTGCCAGCAGCTTGATGGGGTTTCAAGAGACCCAGTACTTC | CASSLMGFQETQYF
13 | NA | TRBJ2-7 | TRBD1 | TRBV7-9 | TGTGCCAGCAGCGGATCAGGGGGCGGCGAGCAGTACTTC | CASSGSGGGEQYF
13 | NA | TRBJ1-5 | NA | TRBV10-2 | TGCGCCAGCAGCACAGGGTTAGGGCAGCCCCAGCATTTT | CASSTGLGQPQHF
13 | once | TRBJ1-2 | TRBD1 | TRBV28 | TGTGCCAGCAGGGGGACAGGGAACTATGGCTACACCTTC | CASRGTGNYGYTF
16 | NA | TRBJ1-5 | TRBD1 | TRBV4-1 | TGCGCCAGCAGCCCACGCACCGGGACAGTCAATCAGCCCCAGCATTTT | CASSPRTGTVNQPQHF
14 | NA | TRBJ2-2 | NA | TRBV5-1 | TGCGCCAGCAGCCACCTCTACGGAACCCCGGAGCTGTTTTTT | CASSHLYGTPELFF
15 | NA | TRBJ2-7 | TRBD2 | TRBV27 | TGTGCCAGCAACCCCACGGGCGGGAGAGCCTACGAGCAGTACTTC | CASNPTGGRAYEQYF
14 | NA | TRBJ1-5 | TRBD1 | TRBV9 | TGTGCCAGCAGCCCAGCGGACAGGACTCAGCCCCAGCATTTT | CASSPADRTQPQHF
13 | NA | TRBJ2-1 | NA | TRBV29-1 | TGCAGCGTTGTTAGGCGGAACTACAATGAGCAGTTCTTC | CSVVRRNYNEQFF
18 | NA | TRBJ2-1 | TRBD2 | TRBV2 | TGTGCCAGCAGTGAAGCGGGGCTAGCGGAATTGAAGGATAATGAGCAGTTCTTC | CASSEAGLAELKDNEQFF
14 | NA | TRBJ2-7 | NA | TRBV7-9 | TGTGCCAGCGGAAACCGGGACTTTCTCTACGAGCAGTACTTC | CASGNRDFLYEQYF
14 | NA | TRBJ2-7 | TRBD1 | TRBV25-1 | TGTGCCAGCAGTGGAGACAGGGGGACCTACGAGCAGTACTTC | CASSGDRGTYEQYF
13 | NA | TRBJ2-3 | NA | TRBV9 | TGTGCCAGCAGCGTAGATCTCTCAGATACGCAGTATTTT | CASSVDLSDTQYF
14 | NA | TRBJ2-5 | NA | TRBV11-2 | TGTGCCAGCAGCGAACGACGGCTTTCGGAGACCCAGTACTTC | CASSERRLSETQYF
16 | NA | TRBJ2-1 | TRBD2 | TRBV15 | TGTGCCACCAGCAGAGATCTGAGACGGGAGGGCATTGAGCAGTTCTTC | CATSRDLRREGIEQFF
16 | NA | TRBJ2-1 | TRBD1 | TRBV4-3 | TGCGCCAGCAGCCAAGATAGCGGACAGGGCTCCAATGAGCAGTTCTTC | CASSQDSGQGSNEQFF
15 | NA | TRBJ2-1 | TRBD2 | TRBV9 | TGTGCCAGCAGCGTAGGGACTAGCGTTATGTATGAGCAGTTCTTC | CASSVGTSVMYEQFF
16 | NA | TRBJ2-2 | NA | TRBV9 | TGTGCCAGCAGCGTAGGCGGGGTGGGTCGCACCGGGGAGCTGTTTTTT | CASSVGGVGRTGELFF
15 | NA | TRBJ2-5 | NA | TRBV9 | TGTGCCAGCAGCGAGGGGGTTAATAGCGGAGAGACCCAGTACTTC | CASSEGVNSGETQYF
18 | NA | TRBJ2-1 | TRBD2 | TRBV19 | TGTGCCAGTAGTATAAGTTCCGCCGGGACTAGCGGGAGTAGGGAGCAGTTCTTC | CASSISSAGTSGSREQFF
16 | NA | TRBJ2-1 | NA | TRBV27 | TGTGCCAGCAGTTTATCTTTGGGGGATCAACAAAATGAGCAGTTCTTC | CASSLSLGDQQNEQFF
16 | NA | TRBJ1-3 | NA | TRBV15 | TGTGCCACCAGCAGAGATGGAAGGGTGTCTGGAAACACCATATATTTT | CATSRDGRVSGNTIYF
15 | NA | TRBJ2-1 | TRBD2 | TRBV27 | TGTGCCAGCACTTATTCGGGGGGCTCCTACAATGAGCAGTTCTTC | CASTYSGGSYNEQFF
16 | NA | TRBJ1-1 | NA | TRBV19 | TGTGCCAGTAGTCCGACGCCAGGGATTGGCGGCACTGAAGCTTTCTTT | CASSPTPGIGGTEAFF
15 | NA | TRBJ2-3 | TRBD1 | TRBV28 | TGTGCCAGCAGCCGGGGACAGGGGGTCACAGATACGCAGTATTTT | CASSRGQGVTDTQYF